Each of the 29 T cell receptor beta chains below was sequenced from the same sample in a study of identical twins. TCRdb re-called the 5' RACE reads through MiXCR, storing one row per CDR3 protein. The sample records 400,000 to 500,000 distinct CDR3 sequences, roughly 13% being singletons. The same sample was also used in a study of yellow fever vaccine responses in identical twins.

Sequencing was carried out using CD4+ T cells sorted from blood. The receptors come from a woman aged 18-29 years in good health.

There are a few counts of this clonotype. V and J are TRBV20-1 and TRBJ2-5; D perhaps matches TRBD2 (6 bases). Germline V gene lookup returns CDR1 DFQATT and CDR2 SNEGSKA (reference sequence). CDR3 size: 13 residues. V was shortened by 0 bases and J by 5 bases, with 10 bases between the two germline ends. The CDR3 loop reads CSARDGGRETQYF. The DNA for the CDR3 is TGCAGTGCTAGAGATGGAGGGCGGGAGACCCAGTACTTC.

This clonotype appeared a few times. The chain combines TRBV4-3 with TRBJ1-2; 7 bases map to TRBD1. The germline V gene encodes CDR1 LGHNA and CDR2 YSLEER. The CDR3 runs to 14 residues. V trimming: 6 bases; J trimming: 7 bases; junction bases outside the gene matches: 11. The CDR3 loop reads CASRPRTGVGGYTF. The CDR3 coding sequence is TGCGCCAGCAGACCCAGAACAGGGGTGGGTGGCTACACCTTC.

The rearrangement uses TRBV3-1 and TRBJ2-7, with 7 bases fitting TRBD1. J lost 2 bases, V lost 7 bases, and 20 bases had no gene match. The CDR3 is 18 residues long. From germline, CDR1 is LGHDT and CDR2 YNNKEL (reference sequence). The CDR3 protein is CASNLRGLLTGRTYEQYF. CDR3 nucleotide sequence: TGTGCCAGCAACCTCAGGGGGTTACTGACAGGGCGAACCTACGAGCAGTACTTC.

V gene TRBV15 combines with J gene TRBJ2-1; 8 positions agree with TRBD1. Trimming took 3 bases from V and 3 from J; bases not matched to a gene: 1. The CDR3 extends over 14 amino acids. Germline V gene sequence: CDR1 LNHNV, CDR2 YYDKDF (reference sequence). CDR3 residues: CATSRTGVYNEQFF. The CDR3 region has the DNA TGTGCCACCAGCAGGACAGGGGTCTACAATGAGCAGTTCTTC.

This chain's CDR3 is CSVERNQGVTGELFF. Written as DNA, the CDR3 is TGCAGCGTTGAACGCAACCAGGGGGTGACCGGGGAGCTGTTTTTT. This chain links TRBV29-1 with TRBJ2-2, with TRBD1 matching over 7 bases. Per germline, CDR1 SQVTM and CDR2 ANQGSEA. Trimming cost V 2 bases and J 5 bases; bases outside gene matches: 8. This CDR3 comprises 15 residues.

This clonotype was seen repeatedly, ten times or more. The chain carries TRBV29-1 and TRBJ1-1; possible D gene TRBD1, 6 bases. Looked up from germline, CDR1 is SQVTM and CDR2 is ANQGSEA. This CDR3 contains 13 residues. The V end was cut by 5 bases, the J end by 1 base, with 11 bases between. This chain's CDR3 is CSVREQGNTEAFF. The CDR3 DNA reads as TGCAGCGTTCGAGAACAGGGGAACACTGAAGCTTTCTTT.

This clonotype appeared many times. This chain uses TRBV12-3 or TRBV12-4 with TRBJ1-2; D gene unclear. V lost 3 bases and J 3 bases, leaving 8 bases between the germline ends. CDR3 length: 13 amino acids. The CDR3 sequence: CASSFLIDYGYTF. The CDR3 bases are TGTGCCAGCAGTTTTTTGATTGACTATGGCTACACCTTC.

The chain couples TRBV11-2 to TRBJ2-5, with D unclear. Germline values: CDR1 SGHAT, CDR2 FQNNGV. Trimming cost V 1 base and J 5 bases, with 11 bases left between them. The CDR3 consists of 14 residues. Here the CDR3 DNA reads TGTGCCAGCAGCTTAGCCCCGTTCAGGGAGACCCAGTACTTC. It specifies CASSLAPFRETQYF.

The J gene is TRBJ2-7, the V gene TRBV28; 9 bases are a match to TRBD1. The CDR3 covers 16 residues. J was trimmed by 3 bases and V by 5 bases; bases with no gene match: 11. Per germline, CDR1 MDHEN and CDR2 SYDVKM. CDR3 loop: CASSGAGTGSLYEQYF. CDR3 nucleotide sequence: TGTGCCAGCAGTGGGGCCGGGACAGGGTCCCTCTACGAGCAGTACTTC.

Only a few counts were recorded for this clonotype. This rearrangement joins TRBV5-6 to TRBJ2-2; the D is unclear. The CDR3 has 16 residues. Trimming took off 4 bases at V and 4 bases at J, with 17 bases between the two ends. The germline V gene has CDR1 SGHDT and CDR2 YYEEEE. CDR3 in amino acids: CASSPRAAVLTGELFF. In nucleotides, the CDR3 is TGTGCCAGCAGCCCCCGCGCTGCTGTTCTCACCGGGGAGCTGTTTTTT.

This clonotype appeared a few times. The chain carries TRBV5-6 and TRBJ2-7; 8 bases match TRBD2. CDR1 is SGHDT, CDR2 YYEEEE, per germline. The CDR3 is 15 residues long. V lost 2 bases to trimming and J lost 0 bases; unmatched junction nucleotides: 4. The CDR3 DNA follows: TGTGCCAGCAGCTTTAACGGGAGGGCCTCCTACGAGCAGTACTTC. Translating gives CASSFNGRASYEQYF.

This clonotype was observed a few times. This chain connects TRBV7-8 to TRBJ2-7; no reliable D call. Trimming stripped 5 bases from V and 1 base from J, with 21 bases between. Looked up from germline, CDR1 is SGHVS and CDR2 is FQNEAQ. The CDR3 has 17 amino acids. CDR3 DNA: TGTGCCAGCAGCCACTCTCTCCGGGCAGCCGTATCCTACGAGCAGTACTTC. Residues: CASSHSLRAAVSYEQYF.

This clonotype has a handful of counts. V gene TRBV4-3 combines with J gene TRBJ1-1; the D is unclear. Germline CDR1 LGHNA, CDR2 YSLEER. V dropped 0 bases and J dropped 4 bases, with 12 bases sitting between them. The CDR3 length is 15 residues. The chain's CDR3 is CASSQDTRKSTEAFF. CDR3 in DNA: TGCGCCAGCAGCCAAGATACGCGGAAGAGCACTGAAGCTTTCTTT.

This clonotype was seen more than once but under ten times. This sequence joins TRBV7-6 and TRBJ2-2, with TRBD2 identical over 8 bases. Unmatched junction bases numbered 7, after V lost 8 bases and J lost 5 bases. The CDR3 length is 14 residues. Germline CDR1 reads SGHVS; CDR2 reads FNYEAQ. The CDR3 sequence is CASRGGAETGELFF. The CDR3 bases are TGTGCCAGCCGGGGGGGCGCAGAAACCGGGGAGCTGTTTTTT.

This clonotype was observed many times. The chain is built from TRBV5-1 and TRBJ2-1, with a tentative D call TRBD2 (5 bases). Trimming took off 3 bases at V and 7 bases at J, with 20 bases between the two ends. This CDR3 comprises 16 residues. Germline CDR1 SGHRS, CDR2 YFSETQ. The CDR3 DNA reads TGCGCCAGCAGCTCGATAAGCGGTCCGACGCCTAATGAGCAGTTCTTC. Protein sequence: CASSSISGPTPNEQFF.

The rearrangement joins TRBV20-1 to TRBJ2-1, with D possibly called TRBD1 or TRBD2 (5 bases each). Trimming took off 3 bases at V and 8 bases at J, with 11 bases between the two ends. This CDR3 has 12 residues. Germline V CDR1 and CDR2: DFQATT, SNEGSKA (reference sequence). DNA for the CDR3: TGCAGTGCTAGTTTGGGGCGGGATGAGCAGTTCTTC. Amino acids: CSASLGRDEQFF.

The V gene is TRBV20-1, the J gene TRBJ2-7, with a weak D call TRBD1 (6 bases). The CDR3 consists of 13 residues. Trimming left V 5 bases short and J 2 bases short, with 13 bases between. Germline V gene sequence: CDR1 DFQATT, CDR2 SNEGSKA (reference sequence). The CDR3, as DNA: TGCAGTGCTGCTAGGGGGACACCCTACGAGCAGTACTTC. It specifies CSAARGTPYEQYF.

The V and J genes are TRBV7-9 and TRBJ2-7; TRBD1 aligns across 9 bases. This CDR3 region has 17 residues. After removal of 5 bases from V and 2 bases from J, the junction contained 13 bases not matched to a gene. Germline assignment: CDR1 SEHNR and CDR2 FQNEAQ (reference sequence). CDR3 region: CASSPRKPGTGTYEQYF. The CDR3 DNA is TGTGCCAGCAGCCCGAGGAAACCCGGGACAGGGACCTACGAGCAGTACTTC.

This clonotype was counted many times. The chain uses TRBV5-6 and TRBJ1-5, with 11 bases lining up with TRBD1. This CDR3 region has 16 residues. Germline trimming cut 3 bases from V and 2 bases from J; bases unmatched to any gene: 4. The germline V gene has CDR1 SGHDT and CDR2 YYEEEE. The DNA of the CDR3 is TGTGCCAGCAGCTCACCGGGACAGGGGGGCAATCAGCCCCAGCATTTT. Translated, it gives CASSSPGQGGNQPQHF.

The rearrangement uses TRBV7-2 and TRBJ2-3; TRBD2 matches at 7 bases. The CDR3 runs to 15 residues. Germline values: CDR1 SGHTA, CDR2 FQGNSA. The V gene end was trimmed by 5 bases and the J gene end by 4 bases; junction bases not matched to a gene: 9. Here the CDR3 reads CASSRGGRGPDTQYF. The CDR3 nucleotides read TGTGCCAGCAGCCGGGGAGGGCGGGGCCCAGATACGCAGTATTTT.

There are many counts of this clonotype. This rearrangement joins TRBV6-5 to TRBJ2-5, with 12 bases that match TRBD1. Trimming cost V 0 bases and J 6 bases; bases outside gene matches: 11. CDR1 is MNHEY, CDR2 SVGAGI, per germline. This CDR3 comprises 18 residues. For the CDR3, the DNA is TGTGCCAGCAGTTACTCGAGTACGGGGACAGGGGGCTTAAAGACCCAGTACTTC. Residues: CASSYSSTGTGGLKTQYF.

Comment on this clonotype: The junction departs from the called germline gene at one end, perhaps through a read error. V is TRBV28 and J is TRBJ2-7, with 11 bases matching TRBD2. In germline, CDR1 is MDHEN, CDR2 SYDVKM. CDR3 length: 18 residues. The CDR3 nucleotides are TGTGCCAGCAGTCCTCTTAGCGGGGGGGCGGGGAGCTCCTACAAGCAGTACTTC. Translating it yields CASSPLSGGAGSSYKQYF.

This clonotype has ten or more counts. This chain uses TRBV2 with TRBJ2-5, with D possibly TRBD2 on 5 matching bases. Germline CDR1 and CDR2: SNHLY and FYNNEI. The CDR3 is 14 residues long. V was pared by 3 bases and J by 6 bases, with 14 bases between. DNA for the CDR3: TGTGCCAGCAGTGATGTTCCGGGGTGGAAGACCCAGTACTTC. The encoded protein is CASSDVPGWKTQYF.

This clonotype was detected only a few times. This rearrangement joins TRBV18 to TRBJ1-1; possibly TRBD1 for D (5 bases). V was pared by 6 bases and J by 1 base, with 12 bases between. This CDR3 contains 14 residues. Germline CDR1 reads KGHSH; CDR2 reads LQKENI. The CDR3 bases are TGTGCCAGCTCGCGCAGGGAGGAGAACACTGAAGCTTTCTTT. It codes for CASSRREENTEAFF.

At least ten counts were recorded for this clonotype. J is TRBJ2-5 and V is TRBV7-2; 8 bases align to TRBD1. The CDR3 is 12 residues long. The V gene end was trimmed by 4 bases and the J gene end by 10 bases; junction bases not matched to a gene: 5. Germline V gene sequence: CDR1 SGHTA, CDR2 FQGNSA. CDR3 bases: TGTGCCAGCAGCTCGCGGACAGGGAGCCAGTACTTC. Its protein product is CASSSRTGSQYF.

V gene TRBV18 combines with J gene TRBJ2-7; 10 nucleotides align to TRBD2. Germline trimming cut 3 bases from V and 1 base from J; bases unmatched to any gene: 6. Germline CDR1 reads KGHSH; CDR2 reads LQKENI. The CDR3 spans 16 residues. CDR3 protein: CASSPNLAGVSYEQYF. The CDR3 nucleotides read TGTGCCAGCTCACCCAATCTAGCGGGAGTGTCCTACGAGCAGTACTTC.

This clonotype came up a few times. The rearrangement uses TRBV4-3 and TRBJ2-3; TRBD1 matches at 9 bases. From germline, CDR1 is LGHNA and CDR2 YSLEER. The length of the CDR3 is 15 residues. V was pared by 1 base and J by 6 bases, with 5 bases of the junction left unmatched. The CDR3 reads CASSQANRGRDTQYF. The DNA of the CDR3 is TGCGCCAGCAGCCAAGCTAACAGGGGGCGTGATACGCAGTATTTT.

The V gene is TRBV23-1, the J gene TRBJ1-5; tentative D call: TRBD1 (6 bases). TRBV23-1 is sorted into the ORF group, with uncertain function. CDR3 length: 12 residues. V was pared by 10 bases and J by 7 bases, with 14 bases between. CDR3 nucleotide sequence: TGCGCCATTCTGGGGGGGGCCCAGCCCCAGCATTTT. Protein sequence: CAILGGAQPQHF.

Only a few counts were recorded for this clonotype. CDR3 protein: CASSQDGREVYEQYF. CDR3 bases: TGTGCCAGCAGCCAAGACGGGCGGGAGGTCTACGAGCAGTACTTC. The chain has TRBV4-2 and TRBJ2-7; 8 bases agree with TRBD2. The CDR3 is made up of 15 amino acids. Germline values: CDR1 LGHNA, CDR2 YNFKEQ. The junction had 4 bases not matched to a gene; V was cut back by 0 bases and J by 3 bases.